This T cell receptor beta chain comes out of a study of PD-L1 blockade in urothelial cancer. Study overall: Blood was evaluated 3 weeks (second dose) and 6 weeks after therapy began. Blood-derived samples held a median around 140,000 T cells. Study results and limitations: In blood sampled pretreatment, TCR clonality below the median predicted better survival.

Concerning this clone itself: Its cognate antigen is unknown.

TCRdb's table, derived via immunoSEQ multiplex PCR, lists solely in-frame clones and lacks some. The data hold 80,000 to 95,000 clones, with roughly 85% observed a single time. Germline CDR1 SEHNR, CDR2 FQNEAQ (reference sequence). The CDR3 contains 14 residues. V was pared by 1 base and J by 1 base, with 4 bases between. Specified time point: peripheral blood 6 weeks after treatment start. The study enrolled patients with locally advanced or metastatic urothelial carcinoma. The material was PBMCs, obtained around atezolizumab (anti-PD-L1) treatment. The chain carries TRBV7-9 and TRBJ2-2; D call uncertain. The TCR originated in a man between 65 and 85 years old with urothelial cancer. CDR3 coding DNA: TGTGCCAGCAGCTTAGACAGGAACACCGGGGAGCTGTTTTTT. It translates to CASSLDRNTGELFF.